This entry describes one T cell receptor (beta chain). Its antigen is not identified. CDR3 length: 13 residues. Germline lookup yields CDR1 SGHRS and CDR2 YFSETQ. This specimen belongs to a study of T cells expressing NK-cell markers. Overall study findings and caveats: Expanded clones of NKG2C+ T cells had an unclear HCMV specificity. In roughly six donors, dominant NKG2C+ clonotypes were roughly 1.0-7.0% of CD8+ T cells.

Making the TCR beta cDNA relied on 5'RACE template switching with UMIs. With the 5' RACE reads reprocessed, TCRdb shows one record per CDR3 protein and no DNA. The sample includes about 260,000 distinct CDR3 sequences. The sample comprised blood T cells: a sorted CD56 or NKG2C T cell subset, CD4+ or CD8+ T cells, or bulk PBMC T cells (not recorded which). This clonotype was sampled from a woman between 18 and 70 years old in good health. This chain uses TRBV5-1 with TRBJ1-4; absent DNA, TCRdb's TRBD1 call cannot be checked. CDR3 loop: CASTGQANEKLFF. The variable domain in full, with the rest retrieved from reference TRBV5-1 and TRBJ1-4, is KAGVTQTPRYLIKTRGQQVTLSCSPISGHRSVSWYQQTPGQGLQFLFEYFSETQRNKGNFPGRFSGRQFSNSRSEMNVSTLELGDSALYLCASTGQANEKLFFGSGTQLSVL.